The next 21 T cell receptor beta chains were all read from a single sample in a study of CD8+ T cells in alopecia areata. RNA, once extracted, was reverse transcribed into cDNA for use as the sequencing template. Here immunoSEQ multiplex PCR was the method, and the copy in TCRdb shows in-frame clones only, minus some. The sample records a few hundred thousand clones, about 62% being singletons. The treatment here: oral pan-JAK inhibitor, 5-10 mg twice daily. The material sequenced was CD4+ T cells sorted from blood, taken at roughly week 52, from a patient treated with tofacitinib. These TCRs come from a human donor with alopecia areata.

This chain connects TRBV4-1 to TRBJ2-3; tentatively, D is TRBD1 or TRBD2 (5 bases each). The germline CDR1 and CDR2 sequences are MGHRA and YSYEKL. CDR3 length: 13 residues. V dropped 4 bases and J dropped 9 bases, with 14 bases sitting between them. CDR3 in amino acids: CASSRLGETTQYF. DNA of the CDR3: TGCGCCAGCAGCCGCCTGGGGGAAACAACGCAGTATTTT.

This sequence joins TRBV5-6 and TRBJ2-3, with 8 nucleotides matching TRBD2. Per the germline V gene, CDR1 is SGHDT and CDR2 is YYEEEE. The CDR3 contains 16 residues. V shed 5 bases, J shed 0 bases, and the junction held 8 bases outside the gene matches. The CDR3 nucleotides are TGTGCCAGCAGTTACAGGACTAGCATGAGCACAGATACGCAGTATTTT. Protein product: CASSYRTSMSTDTQYF.

The gene calls are TRBV4-1 and TRBJ1-1; D may be TRBD1 (5 bases). Germline V gives CDR1 MGHRA, CDR2 YSYEKL. The CDR3 contains 16 residues. Trimming pared 2 bases from V and 0 bases from J, leaving 13 bases between. CDR3 loop: CASSQTDTGMNTEAFF. The CDR3 DNA follows: TGCGCCAGCAGCCAAACGGACACGGGCATGAACACTGAAGCTTTCTTT.

The chain links TRBV5-4 to TRBJ2-5, with TRBD2 identical over 12 bases. Looked up from germline, CDR1 is SGHNT and CDR2 is YYREEE (reference sequence). This CDR3 region has 15 residues. V trimming: 3 bases; J trimming: 4 bases; junction bases outside the gene matches: 4. In nucleotides, the CDR3 is TGTGCCAGCAGCTCCCCGACTAGCGGGGGAGAGACCCAGTACTTC. It codes for CASSSPTSGGETQYF.

This clone has a handful of counts. The chain employs TRBV29-1 and TRBJ1-1; 7 nucleotides align to TRBD1. The CDR3 is made up of 12 amino acids. CDR1 and CDR2 from the germline V gene are SQVTM and ANQGSEA. Trimming took 7 bases from V and 2 from J; bases not matched to a gene: 4. The CDR3 spells CSGWDRNTEAFF. For the CDR3, the DNA is TGCAGCGGCTGGGACAGAAACACTGAAGCTTTCTTT.

This clone has at least ten counts. The chain has TRBV7-9 and TRBJ1-4, with no clear D. CDR1 and CDR2 (germline): SEHNR, FQNEAQ (reference sequence). This CDR3 is built from 14 residues. The germline V and J ends were trimmed by 6 bases and 5 bases, with 13 bases remaining between them. This chain's CDR3 is CASSISDLNEKLFF. The CDR3 DNA reads TGTGCCAGCAGTATCAGCGACTTGAATGAAAAACTGTTTTTT.

The rearrangement uses TRBV10-3 and TRBJ1-1; D is uncertain. The CDR3 length is 13 residues. CDR1 and CDR2 (germline): ENHRY, SYGVKD. V was clipped by 5 bases and J by 0 bases, with 7 bases between them. CDR3 DNA sequence: TGTGCCATCAGTTCTTCTCTGAACACTGAAGCTTTCTTT. Its protein product is CAISSSLNTEAFF.

This clone was counted many times. The V gene is TRBV10-3, the J gene TRBJ1-2; 7 bases line up with TRBD1. Per germline, CDR1 ENHRY and CDR2 SYGVKD. The V gene end was trimmed by 0 bases and the J gene end by 6 bases; junction bases not matched to a gene: 4. The CDR3 spans 14 residues. The CDR3 sequence is CAISESRQGDGYTF. CDR3 sequence (DNA): TGTGCCATCAGTGAGTCCCGACAGGGCGATGGCTACACCTTC.

This rearrangement joins TRBV5-1 to TRBJ2-2; TRBD1 aligns across 7 bases. V was pared by 2 bases and J by 7 bases, with 5 bases of the junction left unmatched. This CDR3 region has 14 residues. In germline, CDR1 is SGHRS, CDR2 YFSETQ. The CDR3 reads CASSLGQDIGELFF. CDR3 in DNA: TGCGCCAGCAGCTTAGGACAGGACATCGGGGAGCTGTTTTTT.

The J gene is TRBJ1-1, the V gene TRBV7-9; D uncertain. The V gene's germline CDR1 is SEHNR and CDR2 FQNEAQ (reference sequence). This CDR3 is built from 15 residues. The V gene lost 2 bases and the J gene lost 1 base, with 11 bases spanning the gap. CDR3 in DNA: TGTGCCAGCAGCTTATTGGATGAAGGGAACACTGAAGCTTTCTTT. It specifies CASSLLDEGNTEAFF. The full variable domain, in which reference TRBV7-9 and TRBJ1-1 provide the parts outside the CDR3, is DTGVSQNPRHKITKRGQNVTFRCDPISEHNRLYWYRQTLGQGPEFLTYFQNEAQLEKSRLLSDRFSAERPKGSFSTLEIQRTEQGDSAMYLCASSLLDEGNTEAFFGQGTRLTVV.

This rearrangement joins TRBV9 to TRBJ2-7; TRBD1 agrees at 9 bases. V dropped 4 bases and J dropped 5; count of bases not matched to a gene: 7. Looked up from germline, CDR1 is SGDLS and CDR2 is YYNGEE. The CDR3 is 14 residues long. The CDR3 here is CASSSGTGRDEQYF. CDR3 sequence (DNA): TGTGCCAGCAGCTCCGGGACAGGGCGGGACGAGCAGTACTTC.

The chain links TRBV7-9 to TRBJ1-2; perhaps TRBD1 as D (5 bases). The CDR3 has 13 amino acids. Germline CDR1 is SEHNR and CDR2 is FQNEAQ (reference sequence). V lost 1 base, J lost 7 bases, and 10 bases lay in between. The CDR3 loop reads CASSLDGDGGYTF. In nucleotides, the CDR3 is TGTGCCAGCAGCTTAGACGGGGACGGTGGCTACACCTTC.

V gene TRBV6-5 combines with J gene TRBJ1-6, with TRBD1 as a possible D gene (6 bases). Germline V gives CDR1 MNHEY, CDR2 SVGAGI. The CDR3 runs to 15 residues. The V end was cut by 5 bases, the J end by 6 bases, with 14 bases between. The CDR3 sequence is CASSAGRGLNSPLHF. The CDR3 DNA reads as TGTGCCAGCAGTGCTGGGCGGGGGCTTAATTCACCCCTCCACTTT.

This clone was counted a few times. The chain carries TRBV6-6 and TRBJ2-1; 9 bases fit TRBD1. The junction had 8 bases not matched to a gene; V was cut back by 7 bases and J by 7 bases. Germline assignment: CDR1 MNHNY and CDR2 SVGAGI (reference sequence). This CDR3 contains 14 residues. CDR3 coding DNA: TGTGCCAGCAACGCGGGACAGGGTAGGAATGAGCAGTTCTTC. Residues: CASNAGQGRNEQFF.

On this clone: At the DNA level, this CDR3 is encoded by other sequences in the same sample as well. The V gene is TRBV30, the J gene TRBJ1-5; a weak D match, TRBD1 (6 bases). The V gene's germline CDR1 is GTSNPN and CDR2 SVGIG (reference sequence). The CDR3 consists of 14 residues. V was trimmed by 0 bases and J by 2 bases, leaving 8 bases between them. The CDR3 DNA reads TGTGCCTGGAGTGTAGGGGGGGGCAATCAGCCCCAGCATTTT. As protein: CAWSVGGGNQPQHF.

The chain carries TRBV9 and TRBJ1-2; the match to TRBD1 covers 9 bases. This CDR3 is 17 amino acids long. Germline V gene lookup returns CDR1 SGDLS and CDR2 YYNGEE. Trimming removed 3 bases from V and 7 bases from J; junction bases left unmatched: 16. CDR3 in amino acids: CASSGEIAGTGLGGYTF. CDR3 nucleotide sequence: TGTGCCAGCAGCGGCGAAATCGCGGGGACAGGGCTCGGTGGCTACACCTTC.

V usage is TRBV10-3 and J usage is TRBJ1-5; D remains ambiguous. Trimming took 0 bases from V and 1 from J, leaving 13 bases between them. This CDR3 region has 17 residues. Germline V gene data show CDR1 as ENHRY and CDR2 as SYGVKD. CDR3 loop: CAISESGYSGSNQPQHF. Here the CDR3 DNA reads TGTGCCATCAGTGAGTCAGGATACTCGGGGAGCAATCAGCCCCAGCATTTT.

This clone was picked up a small number of times. The J gene is TRBJ2-5, the V gene TRBV5-1; TRBD2 matches 10 bases. This CDR3 spans 18 amino acids. CDR1 and CDR2 (germline): SGHRS, YFSETQ. V lost 1 base to trimming and J lost 0 bases; unmatched junction nucleotides: 9. The CDR3 DNA sequence: TGCGCCAGCAGCTTGCCGTTAAAGACTAGCGGGTACCAAGAGACCCAGTACTTC. This gives the protein CASSLPLKTSGYQETQYF.

V and J are TRBV18 and TRBJ2-3; D is unclear. V shed 3 bases and J shed 3 bases, with 7 bases lying between them. The CDR3 loop spans 13 amino acids. The germline gives CDR1 KGHSH, CDR2 LQKENI. The CDR3, as DNA: TGTGCCAGCTCACCGTCAATAACAGATACGCAGTATTTT. Its protein is CASSPSITDTQYF.

The gene calls are TRBV25-1 and TRBJ1-3; D may be TRBD1 (6 bases). Germline loops: CDR1 MGHDK, CDR2 SYGVNS. The CDR3 totals 15 residues. Trimming took off 6 bases at V and 4 bases at J, with 16 bases between the two ends. Here the CDR3 reads CASRDSQGSGNTIYF. The CDR3, as DNA: TGTGCCAGCAGGGATTCACAGGGATCAGGAAACACCATATATTTT.

There are a few counts of this clone. V gene TRBV4-3 combines with J gene TRBJ1-6; tentatively, D is TRBD1 (5 bases). The CDR3 is 15 residues long. Germline V CDR1 and CDR2: LGHNA, YSLEER. V lost 0 bases, J lost 7 bases, and 10 bases lay in between. DNA of the CDR3: TGCGCCAGCAGCCAAGATCGGGGGACCAATTCACCCCTCCACTTT. It encodes CASSQDRGTNSPLHF.